The rows below give T cell receptor beta chains drawn from one sample of a study of T cells in lung cancer brain metastases. Generated by immunoSEQ multiplex PCR, the TCRdb table keeps only in-frame clones and is missing some. This table holds thousands of clones, around nine tenths found once. Sequencing was carried out using tumor tissue from the primary lung tumor. The receptors derive from a woman aged 45-65 years with non-small cell lung cancer. Both conserved end residues are part of each CDR3. D genes are given only for firm matches. The size of a clone is reported for some rows only, either as once, few or many, or as a class for expanded clones.

CDR3 protein: CASSTPGSGDYGYTF; CDR3 DNA: TGTGCCAGCAGCACTCCGGGGAGCGGGGACTATGGCTACACCTTC; V gene: TRBV5-4; D gene: -; J gene: TRBJ1-2; clone size: -
CDR3 protein: CASSQKPGIEELFF; CDR3 DNA: TGCGCCAGCAGCCAAAAACCGGGTATCGAGGAGCTGTTTTTT; V gene: TRBV4-1; D gene: -; J gene: TRBJ2-2; clone size: once
CDR3 protein: CASSQDKGDRSYNEQFF; CDR3 DNA: TGCGCCAGCAGCCAAGATAAAGGGGACCGCTCCTACAATGAGCAGTTCTTC; V gene: TRBV4-1; D gene: -; J gene: TRBJ2-1; clone size: -
CDR3 protein: CSVDSTIYGYTF; CDR3 DNA: TGTAGCGTGGACAGTACGATATATGGCTACACCTTC; V gene: TRBV29-1; D gene: -; J gene: TRBJ1-2; clone size: -
CDR3 protein: CASSVKGLSVGEQFF; CDR3 DNA: TGTGCCAGCAGCGTGAAGGGGTTAAGTGTGGGTGAGCAGTTCTTC; V gene: TRBV9; D gene: -; J gene: TRBJ2-1; clone size: -
CDR3 protein: CASSASLSNTIYF; CDR3 DNA: TGTGCCAGCAGCGCTTCTTTGTCCAACACCATATATTTT; V gene: TRBV9; D gene: -; J gene: TRBJ1-3; clone size: -
CDR3 protein: CASSSDVFPTDTQYF; CDR3 DNA: TGTGCCAGCAGCTCTGACGTATTCCCCACAGATACGCAGTATTTT; V gene: TRBV5-4; D gene: -; J gene: TRBJ2-3; clone size: -
CDR3 protein: CASSLDEASNTEAFF; CDR3 DNA: TGTGCCAGCAGCTTAGATGAGGCTTCGAACACTGAAGCTTTCTTT; V gene: TRBV11-3; D gene: -; J gene: TRBJ1-1; clone size: -
CDR3 protein: CASSVGPGRETQYF; CDR3 DNA: TGTGCCAGCAGCGTAGGCCCGGGTCGGGAGACCCAGTACTTC; V gene: TRBV9; D gene: -; J gene: TRBJ2-5; clone size: -
CDR3 protein: CASSFQDTQYF; CDR3 DNA: TGTGCCAGCAGCTTCCAAGATACGCAGTATTTT; V gene: TRBV7-9; D gene: -; J gene: TRBJ2-3; clone size: -
CDR3 protein: CASSILAGGTDTQYF; CDR3 DNA: TGTGCCAGCAGTATTCTAGCGGGGGGCACAGATACGCAGTATTTT; V gene: TRBV6-5; D gene: TRBD2; J gene: TRBJ2-3; clone size: -
CDR3 protein: CASSVRTDPYNEQFF; CDR3 DNA: TGTGCCAGCAGCGTACGGACTGATCCCTACAATGAGCAGTTCTTC; V gene: TRBV9; D gene: -; J gene: TRBJ2-1; clone size: -
CDR3 protein: CASSFSAGGRDTQYF; CDR3 DNA: TGTGCCAGCAGCTTCTCCGCGGGAGGGAGAGATACGCAGTATTTT; V gene: TRBV7-9; D gene: TRBD2; J gene: TRBJ2-3; clone size: -
CDR3 protein: CASSLFGTETQYF; CDR3 DNA: TGTGCCAGCAGCCTGTTCGGGACAGAGACCCAGTACTTC; V gene: TRBV6-1; D gene: -; J gene: TRBJ2-5; clone size: -
CDR3 protein: CASSDLGGVNQPQHF; CDR3 DNA: TGTGCCAGCAGCGACTTGGGGGGAGTCAATCAGCCCCAGCATTTT; V gene: TRBV2; D gene: -; J gene: TRBJ1-5; clone size: -
CDR3 protein: CASSPEGIINGYTF; CDR3 DNA: TGTGCCAGCTCACCAGAGGGTATAATTAATGGCTACACCTTC; V gene: TRBV18; D gene: -; J gene: TRBJ1-2; clone size: -
CDR3 protein: CASSLGGLEETQYF; CDR3 DNA: TGCGCCAGCAGCTTGGGGGGACTAGAAGAGACCCAGTACTTC; V gene: TRBV5-1; D gene: TRBD2; J gene: TRBJ2-5; clone size: once
CDR3 protein: CASSPLRNYGYTF; CDR3 DNA: TGTGCCAGCTCACCACTACGGAACTATGGCTACACCTTC; V gene: TRBV18; D gene: -; J gene: TRBJ1-2; clone size: -
CDR3 protein: CASSFREWAEAFF; CDR3 DNA: TGTGCCAGCAGCTTCAGGGAATGGGCTGAAGCTTTCTTT; V gene: TRBV5-8; D gene: -; J gene: TRBJ1-1; clone size: -
CDR3 protein: CASTPQLSGSMNEQFF; CDR3 DNA: TGTGCCAGCACCCCTCAGCTTAGCGGGAGTATGAATGAGCAGTTCTTC; V gene: TRBV27; D gene: TRBD2; J gene: TRBJ2-1; clone size: once
CDR3 protein: CASSDGTEGLNQPQHF; CDR3 DNA: TGTGCCAGCAGTGATGGGACGGAGGGTCTTAATCAGCCCCAGCATTTT; V gene: TRBV2; D gene: -; J gene: TRBJ1-5; clone size: few
CDR3 protein: CASSHSLAGVRGNEQFF; CDR3 DNA: TGTGCCAGCAGCCACAGCCTAGCGGGAGTCAGGGGCAATGAGCAGTTCTTC; V gene: TRBV14; D gene: TRBD2; J gene: TRBJ2-1; clone size: -
CDR3 protein: CASRGTGGQETQYF; CDR3 DNA: TGCGCCAGCAGGGGGACAGGGGGCCAAGAGACCCAGTACTTC; V gene: TRBV5-1; D gene: TRBD1; J gene: TRBJ2-5; clone size: -
CDR3 protein: CAAHPRFAANTEAFF; CDR3 DNA: TGTGCCGCCCACCCCCGGTTCGCCGCTAACACTGAAGCTTTCTTT; V gene: TRBV6-6; D gene: -; J gene: TRBJ1-1; clone size: -
CDR3 protein: CASSPFGVEAFF; CDR3 DNA: TGCGCCAGCAGCCCGTTCGGGGTTGAAGCTTTCTTT; V gene: TRBV5-1; D gene: -; J gene: TRBJ1-1; clone size: -
CDR3 protein: CASSLGHRDGIGDTQYF; CDR3 DNA: TGCGCCAGCAGCTTAGGGCACCGGGACGGAATAGGGGATACGCAGTATTTT; V gene: TRBV5-1; D gene: -; J gene: TRBJ2-3; clone size: -
CDR3 protein: CASSPWTESRGF; CDR3 DNA: TGTGCCAGCAGCCCGTGGACGGAGTCGAGGGGGTTC; V gene: TRBV5-8; D gene: -; J gene: TRBJ1-2; clone size: -
CDR3 protein: CASSSLFGTDTQYF; CDR3 DNA: TGTGCCAGCAGTTCTCTCTTCGGGACAGATACGCAGTATTTT; V gene: TRBV28; D gene: -; J gene: TRBJ2-3; clone size: -
CDR3 protein: CASSRGQGFYNEQFF; CDR3 DNA: TGTGCCAGCAGCCGCGGACAGGGATTCTACAATGAGCAGTTCTTC; V gene: TRBV7-9; D gene: TRBD1; J gene: TRBJ2-1; clone size: -
CDR3 protein: CASSPDRGPGNTIYF; CDR3 DNA: TGTGCCAGCAGCCCCGACAGGGGGCCTGGAAACACCATATATTTT; V gene: TRBV6-5; D gene: TRBD1; J gene: TRBJ1-3; clone size: -
CDR3 protein: CANSSPPGFAFPGEKLFF; CDR3 DNA: TGTGCCAACAGCTCTCCCCCGGGATTTGCTTTTCCGGGGGAAAAACTGTTTTTT; V gene: TRBV7-9; D gene: -; J gene: TRBJ1-4; clone size: -
CDR3 protein: CASSALRVGGTEAFF; CDR3 DNA: TGTGCCAGCAGTGCCCTGCGCGTCGGGGGCACTGAAGCTTTCTTT; V gene: TRBV2; D gene: -; J gene: TRBJ1-1; clone size: -
CDR3 protein: CASTSTGAHGYTF; CDR3 DNA: TGTGCCAGCACCTCAACGGGGGCGCACGGCTACACCTTC; V gene: TRBV13; D gene: -; J gene: TRBJ1-2; clone size: few
CDR3 protein: CASSFGGTNEKLFF; CDR3 DNA: TGTGCCAGCAGTTTTGGTGGGACTAATGAAAAACTGTTTTTT; V gene: TRBV28; D gene: -; J gene: TRBJ1-4; clone size: -
CDR3 protein: CASSPPSASSYNEQFF; CDR3 DNA: TGTGCCAGCAGCCCCCCCTCGGCCAGCTCCTACAATGAGCAGTTCTTC; V gene: TRBV7-8; D gene: -; J gene: TRBJ2-1; clone size: -
CDR3 protein: CASSSYLDYGYTF; CDR3 DNA: TGTGCCAGCAGCTCCTACTTAGACTATGGCTACACCTTC; V gene: TRBV7-2; D gene: -; J gene: TRBJ1-2; clone size: -
CDR3 protein: CASSPQRGGELFF; CDR3 DNA: TGTGCCAGCAGCCCCCAGCGGGGAGGGGAGCTGTTTTTT; V gene: TRBV11-2; D gene: TRBD2; J gene: TRBJ2-2; clone size: once
CDR3 protein: CASSERQGTEAFF; CDR3 DNA: TGTGCCAGCAGTGAGCGACAGGGAACGGAAGCTTTCTTT; V gene: TRBV6-1; D gene: TRBD1; J gene: TRBJ1-1; clone size: -
CDR3 protein: CASGLDWDRGRGQPQHF; CDR3 DNA: TGTGCTAGTGGTTTGGACTGGGACAGGGGGCGAGGACAGCCCCAGCATTTT; V gene: TRBV12-5; D gene: TRBD1; J gene: TRBJ1-5; clone size: -
CDR3 protein: CASSMTGVNQPQHF; CDR3 DNA: TGTGCCAGTAGTATGACCGGGGTCAATCAGCCCCAGCATTTT; V gene: TRBV19; D gene: -; J gene: TRBJ1-5; clone size: -
CDR3 protein: CASSSGQGTEAFF; CDR3 DNA: TGTGCCAGCAGCTCCGGACAGGGGACTGAAGCTTTCTTT; V gene: TRBV7-3; D gene: TRBD1; J gene: TRBJ1-1; clone size: -
CDR3 protein: CASSLAPQGPQHF; CDR3 DNA: TGTGCCAGCAGCTTAGCGCCTCAGGGACCCCAGCATTTT; V gene: TRBV7-2; D gene: -; J gene: TRBJ1-5; clone size: -
CDR3 protein: CAISEREEDKNIQYF; CDR3 DNA: TGTGCCATCAGTGAGCGGGAGGAGGACAAAAACATTCAGTACTTC; V gene: TRBV10-3; D gene: TRBD2; J gene: TRBJ2-4; clone size: -
CDR3 protein: CASSYVGLNTDTQYF; CDR3 DNA: TGTGCCAGCAGTTACGTAGGGCTCAACACAGATACGCAGTATTTT; V gene: TRBV6-6; D gene: -; J gene: TRBJ2-3; clone size: -
CDR3 protein: CASSLVPSGYNEQFF; CDR3 DNA: TGTGCCAGCAGCTTGGTGCCTAGCGGTTACAATGAGCAGTTCTTC; V gene: TRBV5-4; D gene: TRBD2; J gene: TRBJ2-1; clone size: -
CDR3 protein: CASSQDQDRNEKLFF; CDR3 DNA: TGTGCCAGCAGCCAAGATCAAGACAGAAATGAAAAACTGTTTTTT; V gene: TRBV4-2; D gene: -; J gene: TRBJ1-4; clone size: -
CDR3 protein: CASSPIFKNTEAFF; CDR3 DNA: TGTGCCAGCTCACCAATTTTTAAGAACACTGAAGCTTTCTTT; V gene: TRBV18; D gene: -; J gene: TRBJ1-1; clone size: -
CDR3 protein: CASSLPGTGSYGYTF; CDR3 DNA: TGTGCCAGTTCACTACCCGGGACAGGGTCTTATGGCTACACCTTC; V gene: TRBV18; D gene: TRBD1; J gene: TRBJ1-2; clone size: -
CDR3 protein: CASSQSGLAYNEQFF; CDR3 DNA: TGTGCCAGCTCACAGAGCGGACTCGCCTACAATGAGCAGTTCTTC; V gene: TRBV18; D gene: -; J gene: TRBJ2-1; clone size: -
CDR3 protein: CASSSGTSGNNEQFF; CDR3 DNA: TGTGCCAGCAGCTCAGGGACTAGCGGAAACAATGAGCAGTTCTTC; V gene: TRBV7-9; D gene: TRBD2; J gene: TRBJ2-1; clone size: once
CDR3 protein: CASSQDRVGYNEQFF; CDR3 DNA: TGTGCCAGCAGTCAGGACAGGGTAGGCTACAATGAGCAGTTCTTC; V gene: TRBV6-6; D gene: TRBD1; J gene: TRBJ2-1; clone size: -
CDR3 protein: CASSATLATNEKLFF; CDR3 DNA: TGTGCCAGCAGTGCGACATTGGCAACTAATGAAAAACTGTTTTTT; V gene: TRBV6-4; D gene: -; J gene: TRBJ1-4; clone size: -
CDR3 protein: CASSESVPNTIYF; CDR3 DNA: TGTGCCAGCAGTGAAAGCGTCCCAAACACCATATATTTT; V gene: TRBV6-1; D gene: -; J gene: TRBJ1-3; clone size: few